This is a list of T cell receptor beta chains from one sample in a study of cytomegalovirus exposure and HLA in healthy donors. TCRdb keeps only in-frame clones here, not all; method: immunoSEQ multiplex PCR. With just over 40,000 clones in the sample, the ten largest clones hold around 6.2%. Material: PBMCs. Receptors were obtained from a man between 25 and 39 years old in good health and CMV-seronegative. CDR3s include the opening cysteine and the closing phenylalanine or tryptophan. The order of the fields is D gene, V gene, J gene, CDR3 length, CDR3 DNA, CDR3 protein. The D gene is left open where the match is weak.

>-|TRBV11-2|TRBJ2-6|18
TGTGCCAGCAGCTTAGGCGGCAGGGGCAGAACGGGGGCCAACGTCCTGACTTTC
CASSLGGRGRTGANVLTF
>TRBD1|TRBV6-6|TRBJ2-5|14
TGTGCCAGCAGTTCAAATACAGGGGCAGAGACCCAGTACTTC
CASSSNTGAETQYF
>-|TRBV18|TRBJ1-5|13
TGTGCCAGCTCACCAAGGGGTGAGGAGCCCCAGCATTTT
CASSPRGEEPQHF
>-|TRBV11-2|TRBJ1-4|15
TGTGCCAGCAGCTTATGGGGCCAGATTAATGAAAAACTGTTTTTT
CASSLWGQINEKLFF
>-|TRBV12-5|TRBJ1-2|13
TGTGCTAGTAGCGGGGGGTCCGACTATGGCTACACCTTC
CASSGGSDYGYTF
>-|TRBV18|TRBJ2-7|13
TGTGCCAGCTCATTCGACAGGAGGAGCGAGCAGTACTTC
CASSFDRRSEQYF
>TRBD1|TRBV15|TRBJ2-7|13
TGTGCCACCAGCACCCAGGGGGCGAGAGAGCAGTACTTC
CATSTQGAREQYF
>TRBD2|TRBV4-3|TRBJ2-1|16
TGCGCCAGCAGCCAAGTGAGCGGGGATGCCTACAATGAGCAGTTCTTC
CASSQVSGDAYNEQFF
>-|TRBV7-2|TRBJ2-7|11
TGTGCCAGCAGCCCTAGCATCGAGCAGTACTTC
CASSPSIEQYF
>TRBD2|TRBV7-9|TRBJ2-1|17
TGTGCCAGCAGCTTAGAGGTCTGGGCTAGCGGTCGAAATGAGCAGTTCTTC
CASSLEVWASGRNEQFF
>-|TRBV7-8|TRBJ1-2|15
TGTGCCAGCAGCTTAGAGGGGGGGGCCTTCTATGGCTACACCTTC
CASSLEGGAFYGYTF
>-|TRBV19|TRBJ1-1|10
TGTGCCAGTAGGGGAGGGCCGGCTTTCTTT
CASRGGPAFF
>TRBD2|TRBV27|TRBJ2-7|14
TGTGCCAGCAGTCTAGGGACTAGCGGATACGAGCAGTACTTC
CASSLGTSGYEQYF
>TRBD1|TRBV10-3|TRBJ1-1|12
TGTGCCATCCGACAGGGGAACACTGAAGCTTTCTTT
CAIRQGNTEAFF
>TRBD1|TRBV7-2|TRBJ1-2|16
TGTGCCAGCAGCTTAGGGATCCGGACAGGGAACTATGGCTACACCTTC
CASSLGIRTGNYGYTF
>TRBD1|TRBV6-5|TRBJ2-7|12
TGTGCCAGCAGGAACAGGGGGCTCGAGCAGTACTTC
CASRNRGLEQYF
>TRBD2|TRBV6-5|TRBJ2-1|14
TGTGCCAGCAGCGTAGCGGGGGCGCTCAATGAGCAGTTCTTC
CASSVAGALNEQFF
>-|TRBV2|TRBJ2-6|15
TGTGCCAGCAGTGACCTATCCGCCGGGGCCAACGTCCTGACTTTC
CASSDLSAGANVLTF
>TRBD1|TRBV6-6|TRBJ1-3|16
TGTGCCAGCAGCCCGGGACAGGGGTCCGCTGGAAACACCATATATTTT
CASSPGQGSAGNTIYF
>TRBD2|TRBV11-3|TRBJ2-1|15
TGTGCCAGCAGCCCCGGGGGGGCTCGGGACAATGAGCAGTTCTTC
CASSPGGARDNEQFF
>-|TRBV2|TRBJ2-3|14
TGTGCCAGCAGTGAAACGGGAGTCGGGGATACGCAGTATTTT
CASSETGVGDTQYF
>-|TRBV6-6|TRBJ2-7|12
TGTGCCAGCAGGGTGGGAGACTACGAGCAGTACTTC
CASRVGDYEQYF
>TRBD2|TRBV4-1|TRBJ2-1|15
TGCGCCAGCAGCCATCCCGGGGGGGGGCAAGATGAGCAGTTCTTC
CASSHPGGGQDEQFF
>TRBD1|TRBV2|TRBJ1-2|14
TGTGCCAGCAGTGATTGGGACAGGGGGCCTGGCTACACCTTC
CASSDWDRGPGYTF
>TRBD1|TRBV10-3|TRBJ1-1|14
TGTGCCATCAGTGAGTCAGCAGGGGGCACTGAAGCTTTCTTT
CAISESAGGTEAFF
>TRBD2|TRBV7-2|TRBJ2-5|19
TGTGCCAGCAGCTTTACGGGCGGAGCGGGGGTCAAACTCCCAGAGACCCAGTACTTC
CASSFTGGAGVKLPETQYF
>TRBD1|TRBV10-1|TRBJ2-1|15
TGCGCCAGCAGTGGGGAATGGACAGGGAACAATGAGCAGTTCTTC
CASSGEWTGNNEQFF
>TRBD1|TRBV6-5|TRBJ1-3|15
TGTGCCAGCAGTCCCGGGACAGGGGGCACAAACACCATATATTTT
CASSPGTGGTNTIYF
>TRBD1|TRBV18|TRBJ1-1|15
TGTGCCAGCTCTCCTATAGGACAGGGAGGAACTGAAGCTTTCTTT
CASSPIGQGGTEAFF
>-|TRBV7-9|TRBJ1-3|19
TGTGCCAGCAGCTCACGCCCTATTTTGAGACACAGCTCTGGAAACACCATATATTTT
CASSSRPILRHSSGNTIYF
>TRBD1|TRBV5-1|TRBJ1-2|16
TGCGCCAGCAGCCCCGGCGGAGGACAGGGTAACTATGGCTACACCTTC
CASSPGGGQGNYGYTF
>TRBD1|TRBV5-4|TRBJ2-3|15
TGTGCCAGCAGCCCTGGACAGGGTGCGGGTGATACGCAGTATTTT
CASSPGQGAGDTQYF
>-|TRBV19|TRBJ2-3|15
TGTGCCAGTAGCCTTGACAGGCCCGCTACCTCTACGCAGTATTTT
CASSLDRPATSTQYF
>TRBD1|TRBV7-2|TRBJ2-5|15
TGTGCCAGCAGCTTAGGGGACAGTTACCAAGAGACCCAGTACTTC
CASSLGDSYQETQYF
>TRBD2|TRBV11-2|TRBJ2-1|14
TGTGCCAGCAGTCGACTAGCGGGACGCAATGAGCAGTTCTTC
CASSRLAGRNEQFF
>-|TRBV30|TRBJ1-2|16
TGTGCCTGGAGTGGTGGGTGGGCAGGGGCGAACTATGGCTACACCTTC
CAWSGGWAGANYGYTF
>TRBD2|TRBV5-1|TRBJ2-2|16
TGCGCCAGCAGCTTGGGGAGCGGGAGTAACACCGGGGAGCTGTTTTTT
CASSLGSGSNTGELFF
>TRBD2|TRBV6-1|TRBJ2-1|15
TGTGCCAGCAGTGCCCCGGGAGGGCCTTTCAATGAGCAGTTCTTC
CASSAPGGPFNEQFF
>-|TRBV14|TRBJ2-7|12
TGTGCCAGCGGAGAGACCGCCTACGAGCAGTACTTC
CASGETAYEQYF
>-|TRBV5-3|TRBJ2-3|14
TGTGCCAGAGGAGCTTCTTATAGTTCAGATAAGCAGTATTTT
CARGASYSSDKQYF
>TRBD2|TRBV4-3|TRBJ2-1|17
TGCGCCAGCAGCCAAGATCATTTGGCGGGGGTTTACAATGAGCAGTTCTTC
CASSQDHLAGVYNEQFF
>TRBD1|TRBV13|TRBJ1-1|16
TGTGCCAGCAGTTCGATCGACAGGGGGCAACTAACTGAAGCTTTCTTT
CASSSIDRGQLTEAFF
>TRBD2|TRBV2|TRBJ2-3|14
TGTGCCAGCATGAGGCCTAGCGGGAGGGATACGCAGTATTTT
CASMRPSGRDTQYF
>-|TRBV27|TRBJ1-1|16
TGTGCCAGCAGTTTACTTGTGGGGGGGCCGAACACTGAAGCTTTCTTT
CASSLLVGGPNTEAFF
>TRBD1|TRBV4-1|TRBJ1-2|15
TGCGCCAGCAGCCCAGGGACAGGGGGCCGACGGGGCTACACCTTC
CASSPGTGGRRGYTF
>-|TRBV29-1|TRBJ1-6|12
TGCAGCGTCAGGATTAATAATTCACCCCTACACTTT
CSVRINNSPLHF
>TRBD1|TRBV9|TRBJ1-4|15
TGTGCCAGCAGCTTACAGGGGGCGAGTGGAGAAAAACTGTTTTTT
CASSLQGASGEKLFF
>-|TRBV7-9|TRBJ1-1|15
TGTGCCAGCAGCTTAGAACGGACTAACAATATTGAAGCTTTCTTT
CASSLERTNNIEAFF
>TRBD2|TRBV9|TRBJ2-1|16
TGTGCCAGCAGCGGGGCTAGCGGACGCTCCTACAATGAGCAGTTCTTC
CASSGASGRSYNEQFF
>-|TRBV25-1|TRBJ1-1|15
TGTGCCAGCAGTGAAGGAAATCGGGTCGTCACTGAAGCTTTCTTT
CASSEGNRVVTEAFF
>-|TRBV15|TRBJ2-2|13
TGTGCCACCAGCAGAGCCGGGAAAAGGGAGCTGTTTTTT
CATSRAGKRELFF
>TRBD2|TRBV7-6|TRBJ2-5|13
TGTGCCAGCAGCCCTGGACGGGGGGGGACCCAGTACTTC
CASSPGRGGTQYF
>-|TRBV6-1|TRBJ2-7|15
TGTGCCAGCAGTGAACTTCACGGGTCTCCTTACGAGCAGTACTTC
CASSELHGSPYEQYF
>TRBD2|TRBV6-1|TRBJ2-7|14
TGTGCCAGCAGTGAAGCTAGCGGGCCCGGGGCGCAGTACTTC
CASSEASGPGAQYF
>TRBD2|TRBV18|TRBJ2-6|19
TGTGCCAGCTCACCAGACGAACCGGGACTAAGCTCTGGGGCCAACGTCCTGACTTTC
CASSPDEPGLSSGANVLTF